Sequencing of this T cell receptor beta chain was carried out in a study of cytomegalovirus exposure and HLA in healthy donors. About the research overall: Some 180 million T cells yielded 100 million or so unique TCR beta sequences in earlier analysis.

In regard to this clone: What it binds is not known.

General study results and limits: Among the CMV-associated chains, three were confirmed in vitro as specific for CMV antigens.

The CDR3 runs to 13 residues. CDR1 and CDR2 (germline): SNHLY, FYNNEI. V was pared by 8 bases and J by 4 bases, with 5 bases of the junction left unmatched. Amplification used 60 Vbeta primers and 13 Jbeta primers. Clones were read by immunoSEQ multiplex PCR, and TCRdb kept only the in-frame ones, dropping some. The table lists about 120,000 clones, 70% to 80% of them singletons. Sequencing used PBMCs. The chain joins TRBV2 to TRBJ2-3; 8 bases map to TRBD2. The sequence came from a woman aged 40-49 years in good health and CMV-seropositive. The CDR3 coding sequence is TGTGCCAGCGATCGGCGGGGGGCAGATACGCAGTATTTT. The encoded protein is CASDRRGADTQYF.